The present entry profiles one T cell receptor beta chain with its context. Antigen specificity is unknown. PCR amplification relied on 60 Vbeta primers (plus 13 Jbeta primers). Produced via immunoSEQ multiplex PCR; TCRdb's table is partial and in-frame only. Among fewer than 200,000 clones listed, approximately 78% were seen once. Healthy individuals who donated bone marrow served as the donors. Donors sampled were nominally healthy, though unrecorded immune exposures were likely. J lost 4 bases, V lost 5 bases, and 5 bases had no gene match. This CDR3 has 14 residues. Germline V gene sequence: CDR1 MNHEY, CDR2 SMNVEV (reference sequence). This record comes from a study of cytomegalovirus exposure and HLA in healthy donors. Study details: Of approximately 400 genotyped donors, 81% clustered with self-reported Caucasian donors.

General study points: The dataset shows that most TCR sequences were rare, while some public TCRs occurred in many donors.

J is TRBJ1-5 and V is TRBV27; 7 nucleotides agree with TRBD1. This clonotype was sampled from a woman aged 18-29 years in good health and CMV-seronegative. Sequenced material: PBMCs. The CDR3 is CASSPDRENQPQHF. DNA for the CDR3: TGTGCCAGCAGTCCTGACAGGGAAAATCAGCCCCAGCATTTT.